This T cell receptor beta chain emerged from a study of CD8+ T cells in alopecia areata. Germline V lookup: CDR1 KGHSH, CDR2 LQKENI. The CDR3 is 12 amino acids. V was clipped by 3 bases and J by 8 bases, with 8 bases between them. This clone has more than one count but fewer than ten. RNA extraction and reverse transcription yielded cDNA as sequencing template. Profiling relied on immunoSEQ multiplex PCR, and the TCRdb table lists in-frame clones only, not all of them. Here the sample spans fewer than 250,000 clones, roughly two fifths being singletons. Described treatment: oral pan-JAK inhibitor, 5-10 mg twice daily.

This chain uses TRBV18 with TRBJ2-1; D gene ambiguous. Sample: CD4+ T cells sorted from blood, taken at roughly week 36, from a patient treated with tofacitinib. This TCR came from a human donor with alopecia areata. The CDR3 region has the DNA TGTGCCAGCTCACCGGGCGTGGATGAGCAGTTCTTC. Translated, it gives CASSPGVDEQFF. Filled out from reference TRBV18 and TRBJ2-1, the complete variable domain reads NAGVMQNPRHLVRRRGQEARLRCSPMKGHSHVYWYRQLPEEGLKFMVYLQKENIIDESGMPKERFSAEFPKEGPSILRIQQVVRGDSAAYFCASSPGVDEQFFGPGTRLTVL.